Following are 13 T cell receptor beta chains from one sample sequenced in a study of OX40 agonist ivuxolimab in advanced cancers. Profiling relied on immunoSEQ multiplex PCR, and the TCRdb table lists in-frame clones only, not all of them. The repertoire holds 80,000 to 130,000 clones, with approximately 90% as singletons. Specimen: CD4+ or CD8+ T cells sorted from blood, collected in a trial of the OX40 agonist ivuxolimab. The receptors come from an adult with an advanced solid tumor such as melanoma, head and neck, liver or kidney cancer.

The rearrangement uses TRBV18 and TRBJ1-4; a weak D match, TRBD1 (5 bases). V was trimmed by 5 bases and J by 4 bases, leaving 8 bases between them. Looked up from germline, CDR1 is KGHSH and CDR2 is LQKENI. The CDR3 sequence is 13 residues long. Here the CDR3 reads CASSEGLNEKLFF. DNA for the CDR3: TGTGCCAGCTCAGAGGGACTTAATGAAAAACTGTTTTTT. The full variable domain, completed using reference TRBV18 and TRBJ1-4, is NAGVMQNPRHLVRRRGQEARLRCSPMKGHSHVYWYRQLPEEGLKFMVYLQKENIIDESGMPKERFSAEFPKEGPSILRIQQVVRGDSAAYFCASSEGLNEKLFFGSGTQLSVL.

The gene calls are TRBV15 and TRBJ1-4; perhaps TRBD1 as D (5 bases). Trimming took off 0 bases at V and 13 bases at J, with 18 bases between the two ends. CDR1 and CDR2 from the germline V gene are LNHNV and YYDKDF (reference sequence). The CDR3 spans 15 residues. CDR3 loop: CATSRDRGGALRLFF. The CDR3 bases are TGTGCCACCAGCAGAGATAGGGGTGGAGCGCTGAGACTGTTTTTT. Filled out from reference TRBV15 and TRBJ1-4, the complete variable domain reads DAMVIQNPRYQVTQFGKPVTLSCSQTLNHNVMYWYQQKSSQAPKLLFHYYDKDFNNEADTPDNFQSRRPNTSFCFLDIRSPGLGDTAMYLCATSRDRGGALRLFFGSGTQLSVL.

The chain employs TRBV5-1 and TRBJ1-4; TRBD1 matches 9 bases. V was clipped by 4 bases and J by 5 bases; unmatched bases: 6. Germline assignment: CDR1 SGHRS and CDR2 YFSETQ. This CDR3 is built from 15 residues. In DNA, the CDR3 is TGCGCCAGCAGCGGAGGACAGGGGATGAATGAAAAACTGTTTTTT. As protein: CASSGGQGMNEKLFF.

The genes are TRBV9 and TRBJ1-1; D is uncertain. Trimming stripped 0 bases from V and 8 bases from J, with 14 bases between. The CDR3 extends over 14 amino acids. The germline V gene has CDR1 SGDLS and CDR2 YYNGEE. DNA for the CDR3: TGTGCCAGCAGCGTAGGGCGAGGCTCATTAGAAGCTTTCTTT. Translating gives CASSVGRGSLEAFF. The whole variable domain, remainder taken from reference TRBV9 and TRBJ1-1, is DSGVTQTPKHLITATGQRVTLRCSPRSGDLSVYWYQQSLDQGLQFLIQYYNGEERAKGNILERFSAQQFPDLHSELNLSSLELGDSALYFCASSVGRGSLEAFFGQGTRLTVV.

The chain recombines TRBV5-6 with TRBJ2-5; no clear D gene. Germline V CDR1 and CDR2: SGHDT, YYEEEE. V was shortened by 2 bases and J by 3 bases, with 8 bases between the two germline ends. There are 13 residues in the CDR3. Written as DNA, the CDR3 is TGTGCCAGCAGCTTAACAGACAAAGAGACCCAGTACTTC. The encoded protein is CASSLTDKETQYF.

The V and J genes are TRBV29-1 and TRBJ2-1; the D gene is possibly TRBD1 (5 bases). This CDR3 has 13 amino acids. The V gene lost 3 bases and the J gene lost 9 bases, with 15 bases spanning the gap. Germline V gene lookup returns CDR1 SQVTM and CDR2 ANQGSEA. DNA for the CDR3: TGCAGCGTTGATTTTGTTCAGGGTCGTGAGCAGTTCTTC. It specifies CSVDFVQGREQFF.

This chain's CDR3 is CASSFGFGGVRGEQFF. The CDR3 DNA follows: TGTGCCAGCAGTTTTGGCTTCGGAGGGGTTAGAGGTGAGCAGTTCTTC. The J gene is TRBJ2-1, the V gene TRBV28; a weak D match, TRBD2 (6 bases). The CDR3 covers 16 residues. The V gene lost 3 bases and the J gene lost 9 bases, with 21 bases spanning the gap. Per germline, CDR1 MDHEN and CDR2 SYDVKM.

This clone was observed a handful of times. This chain joins TRBV7-6 and TRBJ2-2; possibly TRBD1 for D (6 bases). Trimming cost V 5 bases and J 4 bases, with 23 bases left between them. This CDR3 has 18 residues. Germline V lookup: CDR1 SGHVS, CDR2 FNYEAQ. The CDR3 bases are TGTGCCAGCAGCGCGACCCCAGCGGCAGGGGCGACCACCGGGGAGCTGTTTTTT. The encoded protein is CASSATPAAGATTGELFF.

This chain links TRBV28 with TRBJ2-1; 11 bases line up with TRBD2. The length of the CDR3 is 15 residues. Trimming took 2 bases from V and 9 from J; bases not matched to a gene: 6. CDR1 is MDHEN, CDR2 SYDVKM, per germline. DNA of the CDR3: TGTGCCAGCAGTTTAATAACTAGCGGGAGCCGTGAGCAGTTCTTC. Its translation: CASSLITSGSREQFF.

V is TRBV29-1 and J is TRBJ2-1, with 8 positions matching TRBD2. The CDR3 covers 14 residues. The germline CDR1 and CDR2 sequences are SQVTM and ANQGSEA. The trim removed 5 bases at V and 3 bases at J, leaving 6 bases unmatched. CDR3 DNA: TGCAGCGTTTACGGGACTAGGAGCTACAATGAGCAGTTCTTC. Protein: CSVYGTRSYNEQFF.

This clone was recorded only once. This chain connects TRBV6-6 to TRBJ1-5; the D gene is possibly TRBD1 (6 bases). The CDR3 is 14 amino acids. V was trimmed by 7 bases and J by 2 bases, leaving 12 bases between them. The germline V gene encodes CDR1 MNHNY and CDR2 SVGAGI (reference sequence). CDR3 bases: TGTGCCAGCAAGCGGTCAGGGGGCAATCAGCCCCAGCATTTT. Residues: CASKRSGGNQPQHF.

This clone was observed a handful of times. This sequence joins TRBV6-4 and TRBJ2-1, with a possible D match to TRBD1 (5 bases). Between the trimmed V and J ends, which lost 1 base and 5 bases, there was a span of 9 bases. Per germline, CDR1 MRHNA and CDR2 SNTAGT. The length of the CDR3 is 14 residues. CDR3 loop: CASSDWSGNNEQFF. The CDR3 DNA is TGTGCCAGCAGTGACTGGTCAGGGAACAATGAGCAGTTCTTC.

The chain combines TRBV7-2 with TRBJ1-5, with D hard to call. This CDR3 contains 15 residues. CDR1 and CDR2 from the germline V gene are SGHTA and FQGNSA. The V end lost 2 bases, the J end lost 0 bases, and 8 bases lay between the germline ends. The CDR3 reads CASSLHTSSNQPQHF. The CDR3 DNA reads as TGTGCCAGCAGCTTACATACTTCTAGCAATCAGCCCCAGCATTTT.